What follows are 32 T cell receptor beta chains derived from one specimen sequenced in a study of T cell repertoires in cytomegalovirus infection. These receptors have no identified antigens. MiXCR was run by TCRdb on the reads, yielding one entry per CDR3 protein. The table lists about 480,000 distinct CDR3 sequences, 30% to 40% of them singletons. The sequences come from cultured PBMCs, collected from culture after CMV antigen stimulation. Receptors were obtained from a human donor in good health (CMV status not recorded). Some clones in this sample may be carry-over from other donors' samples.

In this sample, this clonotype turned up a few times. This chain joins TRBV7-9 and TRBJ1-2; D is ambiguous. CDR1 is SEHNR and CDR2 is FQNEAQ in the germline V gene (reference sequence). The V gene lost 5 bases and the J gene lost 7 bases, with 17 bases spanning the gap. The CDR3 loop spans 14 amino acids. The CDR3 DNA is TGTGCCAGCAGCCGAAGGCCAACAGAGGGTGGCTACACCTTC. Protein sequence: CASSRRPTEGGYTF.

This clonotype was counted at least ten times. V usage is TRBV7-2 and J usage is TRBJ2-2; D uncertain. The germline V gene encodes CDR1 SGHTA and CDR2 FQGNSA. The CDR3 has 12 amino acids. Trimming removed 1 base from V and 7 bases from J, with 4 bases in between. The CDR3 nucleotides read TGTGCCAGCAGCTTAGACGGCGGGGAGCTGTTTTTT. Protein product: CASSLDGGELFF.

The CDR3: CASSGGARETQYF. As DNA, the CDR3 is TGTGCCAGCAGTGGGGGGGCTAGGGAGACCCAGTACTTC. The chain employs TRBV28 and TRBJ2-5; D is perhaps TRBD2 (7 bases). The V gene lost 5 bases and the J gene lost 5 bases, with 12 bases spanning the gap. Germline lookup yields CDR1 MDHEN and CDR2 SYDVKM. This CDR3 contains 13 residues. Full variable domain (remainder filled in from reference TRBV28 and TRBJ2-5): DVKVTQSSRYLVKRTGEKVFLECVQDMDHENMFWYRQDPGLGLRLIYFSYDVKMKEKGDIPEGYSVSREKKERFSLILESASTNQTSMYLCASSGGARETQYFGPGTRLLVL.

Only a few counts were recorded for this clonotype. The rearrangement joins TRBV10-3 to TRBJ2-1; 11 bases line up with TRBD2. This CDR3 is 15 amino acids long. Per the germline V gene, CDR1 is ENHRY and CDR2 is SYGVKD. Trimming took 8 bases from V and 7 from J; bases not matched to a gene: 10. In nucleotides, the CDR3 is TGTGCCATCTCCTTAGGGACTAGCGGCCAGAATGAGCAGTTCTTC. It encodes CAISLGTSGQNEQFF.

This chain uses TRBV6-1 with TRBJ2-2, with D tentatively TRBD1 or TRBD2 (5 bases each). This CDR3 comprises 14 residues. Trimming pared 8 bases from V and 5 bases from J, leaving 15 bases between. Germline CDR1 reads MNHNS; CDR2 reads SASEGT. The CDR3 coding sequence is TGTGCCAGCTCAAGTCTAGAGGGGACCGGGGAGCTGTTTTTT. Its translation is CASSSLEGTGELFF.

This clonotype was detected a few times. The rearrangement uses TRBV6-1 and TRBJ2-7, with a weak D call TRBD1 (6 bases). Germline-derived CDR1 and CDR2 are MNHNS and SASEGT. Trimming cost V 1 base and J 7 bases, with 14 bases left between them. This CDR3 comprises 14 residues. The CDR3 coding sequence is TGTGCCAGCAGTGAAGGACAGGTCACGGGAGAGCAGTACTTC. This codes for CASSEGQVTGEQYF.

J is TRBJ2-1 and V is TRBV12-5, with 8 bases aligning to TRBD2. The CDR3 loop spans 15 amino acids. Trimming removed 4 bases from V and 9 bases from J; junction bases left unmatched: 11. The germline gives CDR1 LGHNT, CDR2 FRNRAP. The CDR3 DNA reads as TGTGCTAGTGGTTCTACGTCGGGACTAGGGAGTGAGCAGTTCTTC. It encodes CASGSTSGLGSEQFF.

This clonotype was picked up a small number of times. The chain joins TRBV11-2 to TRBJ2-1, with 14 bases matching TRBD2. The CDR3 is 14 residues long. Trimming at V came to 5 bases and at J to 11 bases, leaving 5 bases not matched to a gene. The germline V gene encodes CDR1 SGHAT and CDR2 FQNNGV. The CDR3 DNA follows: TGTGCCAGCAGCCCCGGGACTAGCGGGAGCAAGCAGTTCTTC. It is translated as CASSPGTSGSKQFF.

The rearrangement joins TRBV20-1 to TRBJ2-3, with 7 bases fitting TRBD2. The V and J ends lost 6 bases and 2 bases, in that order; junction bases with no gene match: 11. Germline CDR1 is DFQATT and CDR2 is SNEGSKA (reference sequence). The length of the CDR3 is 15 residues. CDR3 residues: CSARSGTFPTDTQYF. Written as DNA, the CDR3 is TGCAGTGCCAGAAGCGGGACCTTCCCCACAGATACGCAGTATTTT.

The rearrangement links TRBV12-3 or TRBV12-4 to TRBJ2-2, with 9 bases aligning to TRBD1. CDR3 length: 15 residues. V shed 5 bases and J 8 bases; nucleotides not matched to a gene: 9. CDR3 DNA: TGTGCCAGCAGTCGGGACAGGGACCGCTCTGGGGAGCTGTTTTTT. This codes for CASSRDRDRSGELFF.

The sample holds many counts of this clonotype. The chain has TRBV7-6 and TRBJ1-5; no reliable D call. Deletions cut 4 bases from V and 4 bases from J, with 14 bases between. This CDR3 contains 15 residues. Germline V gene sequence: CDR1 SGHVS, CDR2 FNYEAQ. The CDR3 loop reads CASSYRVGVNQPQHF. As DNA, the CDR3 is TGTGCCAGCAGCTACCGGGTCGGGGTGAATCAGCCCCAGCATTTT.

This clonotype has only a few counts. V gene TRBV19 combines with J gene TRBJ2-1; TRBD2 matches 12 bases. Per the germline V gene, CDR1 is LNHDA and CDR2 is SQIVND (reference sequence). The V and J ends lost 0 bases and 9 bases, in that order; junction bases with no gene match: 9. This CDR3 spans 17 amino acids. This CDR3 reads CASSIESLAGGRVEQFF. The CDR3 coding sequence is TGTGCCAGTAGTATAGAGAGTCTAGCGGGAGGGAGAGTTGAGCAGTTCTTC.

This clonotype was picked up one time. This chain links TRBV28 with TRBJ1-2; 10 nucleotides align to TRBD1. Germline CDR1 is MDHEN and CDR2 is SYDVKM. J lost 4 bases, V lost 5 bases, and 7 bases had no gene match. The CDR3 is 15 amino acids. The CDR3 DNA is TGTGCCAGCAGTCCGGGACAGGGGTTTGGCTATGGCTACACCTTC. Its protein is CASSPGQGFGYGYTF.

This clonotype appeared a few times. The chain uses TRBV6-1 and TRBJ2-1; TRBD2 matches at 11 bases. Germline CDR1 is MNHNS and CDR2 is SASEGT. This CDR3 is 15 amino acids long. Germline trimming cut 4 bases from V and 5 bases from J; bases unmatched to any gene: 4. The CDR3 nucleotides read TGTGCCAGCAGTGCCCTAGCGGGAGGCAACAATGAGCAGTTCTTC. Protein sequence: CASSALAGGNNEQFF.

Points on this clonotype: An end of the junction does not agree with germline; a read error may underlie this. The CDR3: CASSFGPGAAYNEQFF. CDR3 nucleotide sequence: TGTGCTAGCAGCTTCGGTCCGGGGGCAGCCTACAATGAGCAGTTCTTC. The chain carries TRBV7-6 and TRBJ2-1, with D perhaps assigned TRBD1 or TRBD2 (6 bases each). The germline V gene encodes CDR1 SGHVS and CDR2 FNYEAQ. CDR3 length equals 16 residues.

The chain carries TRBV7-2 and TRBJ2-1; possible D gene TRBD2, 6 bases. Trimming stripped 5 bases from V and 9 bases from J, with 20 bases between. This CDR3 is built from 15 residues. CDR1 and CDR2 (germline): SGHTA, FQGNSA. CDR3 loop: CASSLGLPMSSEQFF. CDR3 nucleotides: TGTGCCAGCAGCCTCGGACTACCAATGAGTTCTGAGCAGTTCTTC.

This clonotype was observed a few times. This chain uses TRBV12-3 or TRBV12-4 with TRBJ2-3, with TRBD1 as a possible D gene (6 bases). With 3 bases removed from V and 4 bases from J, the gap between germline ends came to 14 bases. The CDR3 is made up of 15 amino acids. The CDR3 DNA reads TGTGCCAGCAGTTTTCAGGGGCCTGGGGCAGATACGCAGTATTTT. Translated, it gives CASSFQGPGADTQYF.

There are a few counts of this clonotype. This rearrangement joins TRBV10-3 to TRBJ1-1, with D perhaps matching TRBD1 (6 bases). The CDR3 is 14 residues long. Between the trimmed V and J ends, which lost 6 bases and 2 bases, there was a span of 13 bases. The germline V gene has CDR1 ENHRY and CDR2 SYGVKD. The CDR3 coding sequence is TGTGCCATCAGGCAAGGGGGGCGAAACACTGAAGCTTTCTTT. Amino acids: CAIRQGGRNTEAFF.

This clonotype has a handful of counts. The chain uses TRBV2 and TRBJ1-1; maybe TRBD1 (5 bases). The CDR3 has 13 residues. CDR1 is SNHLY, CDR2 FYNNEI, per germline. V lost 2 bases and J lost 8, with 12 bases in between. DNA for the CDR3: TGTGCCAGCAGTGAATGGCAGGGAGGGGAAGCTTTCTTT. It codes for CASSEWQGGEAFF.

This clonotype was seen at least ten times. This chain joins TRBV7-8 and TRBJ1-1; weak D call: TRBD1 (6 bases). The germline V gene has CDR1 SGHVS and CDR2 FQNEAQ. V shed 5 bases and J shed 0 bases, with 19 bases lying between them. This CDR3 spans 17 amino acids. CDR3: CASSRGSDSFMNTEAFF. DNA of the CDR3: TGTGCCAGCAGCCGCGGCTCGGACAGCTTTATGAACACTGAAGCTTTCTTT.

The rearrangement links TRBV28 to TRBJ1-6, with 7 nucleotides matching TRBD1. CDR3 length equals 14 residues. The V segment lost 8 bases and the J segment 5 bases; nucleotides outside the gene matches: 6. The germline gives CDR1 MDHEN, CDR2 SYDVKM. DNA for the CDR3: TGTGCCAGCGACGCGGGACAGAATAATTCACCCCTCCACTTT. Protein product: CASDAGQNNSPLHF.

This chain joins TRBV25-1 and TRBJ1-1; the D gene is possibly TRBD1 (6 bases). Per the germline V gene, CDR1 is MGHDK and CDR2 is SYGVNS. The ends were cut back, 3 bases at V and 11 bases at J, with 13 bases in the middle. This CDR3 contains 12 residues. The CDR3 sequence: CASSDSGGRAFF. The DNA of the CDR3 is TGTGCCAGCAGTGATTCCGGGGGCCGCGCTTTCTTT.

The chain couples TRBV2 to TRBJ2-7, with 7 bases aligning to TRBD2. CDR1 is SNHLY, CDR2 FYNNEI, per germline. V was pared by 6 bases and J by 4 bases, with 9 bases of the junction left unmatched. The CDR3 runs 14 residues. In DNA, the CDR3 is TGTGCCAGCAGCCCGTCGGCACTAGCGTACGAGCAGTACGTC. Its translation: CASSPSALAYEQYV.

The CDR3 sequence: CASSLGQKGYTF. CDR3 DNA sequence: TGTGCCAGCAGCTTAGGTCAGAAGGGCTACACCTTC. The chain combines TRBV7-2 with TRBJ1-2; no clear D. Germline values: CDR1 SGHTA, CDR2 FQGNSA. V was trimmed by 1 base and J by 8 bases, leaving 8 bases between them. The CDR3 extends over 12 amino acids.

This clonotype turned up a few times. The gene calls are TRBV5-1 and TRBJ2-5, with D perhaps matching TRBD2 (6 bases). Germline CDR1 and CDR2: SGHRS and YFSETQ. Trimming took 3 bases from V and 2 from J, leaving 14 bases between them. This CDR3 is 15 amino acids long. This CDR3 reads CASSYWGSGQETQYF. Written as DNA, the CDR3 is TGCGCCAGCAGCTACTGGGGTAGCGGACAAGAGACCCAGTACTTC.

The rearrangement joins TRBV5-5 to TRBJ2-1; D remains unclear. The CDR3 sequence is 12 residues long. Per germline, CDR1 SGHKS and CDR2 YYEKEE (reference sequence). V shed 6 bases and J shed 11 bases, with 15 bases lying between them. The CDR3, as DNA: TGTGCCAGCAACCGTGACACGACACAGCAGTTCTTC. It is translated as CASNRDTTQQFF.

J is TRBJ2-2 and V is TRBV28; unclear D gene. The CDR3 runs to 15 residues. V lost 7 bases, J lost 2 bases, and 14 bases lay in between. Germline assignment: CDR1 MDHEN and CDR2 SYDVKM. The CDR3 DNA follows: TGTGCCAGCACGCGTCCCCAGGCCAACACCGGGGAGCTGTTTTTT. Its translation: CASTRPQANTGELFF.

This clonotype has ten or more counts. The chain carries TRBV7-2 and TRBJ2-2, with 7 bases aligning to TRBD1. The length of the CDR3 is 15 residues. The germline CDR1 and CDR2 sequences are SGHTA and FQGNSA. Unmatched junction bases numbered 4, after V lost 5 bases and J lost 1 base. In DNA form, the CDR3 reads TGTGCCAGCAGCCCGAGGACAGGGAACACCGGGGAGCTGTTTTTT. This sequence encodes CASSPRTGNTGELFF.

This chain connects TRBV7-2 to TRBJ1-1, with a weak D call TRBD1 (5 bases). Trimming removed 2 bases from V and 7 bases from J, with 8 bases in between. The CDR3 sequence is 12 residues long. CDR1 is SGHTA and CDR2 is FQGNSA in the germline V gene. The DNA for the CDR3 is TGTGCCAGCAGCTTATCAGGGCTTGAAGCTTTCTTT. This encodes CASSLSGLEAFF.

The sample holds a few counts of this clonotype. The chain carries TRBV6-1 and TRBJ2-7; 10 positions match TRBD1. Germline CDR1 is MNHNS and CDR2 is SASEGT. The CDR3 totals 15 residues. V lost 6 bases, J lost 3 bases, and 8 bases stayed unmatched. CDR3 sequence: CASRKPGQGNYEQYF. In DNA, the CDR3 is TGTGCCAGCAGAAAACCGGGACAGGGGAACTACGAGCAGTACTTC.

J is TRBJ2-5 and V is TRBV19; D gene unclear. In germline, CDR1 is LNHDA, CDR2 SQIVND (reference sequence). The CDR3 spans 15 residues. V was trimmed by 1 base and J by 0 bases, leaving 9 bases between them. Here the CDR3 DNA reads TGTGCCAGTAGTATAGGAAGGTCCGACCAAGAGACCCAGTACTTC. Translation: CASSIGRSDQETQYF.

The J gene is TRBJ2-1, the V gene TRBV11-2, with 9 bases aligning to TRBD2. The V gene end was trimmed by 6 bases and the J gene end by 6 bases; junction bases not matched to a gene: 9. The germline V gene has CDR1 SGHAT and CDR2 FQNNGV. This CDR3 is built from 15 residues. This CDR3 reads CASSHGLAGSNEQFF. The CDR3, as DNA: TGTGCCAGCAGTCATGGGCTAGCGGGAAGCAATGAGCAGTTCTTC.